A single sample gave rise to the 32 T cell receptor beta chains below, sequenced in a study of radiation and T cells in renal cell carcinoma. Time point denoted: baseline pretreatment blood. Treatment of the sample: 15 Gy SBRT to primary tumor, nephrectomy 4 weeks later. Profiled with immunoSEQ multiplex PCR; TCRdb holds only in-frame clones, not every one. Of 70,000 to 95,000 clones listed, 65% to 85% are singletons. The source was blood, collected from a patient whose treatment included radiotherapy and nephrectomy. The receptors stem from a man aged 55 to 70 with renal cell carcinoma.

J is TRBJ1-5 and V is TRBV5-5; D call uncertain. The CDR3 runs to 15 residues. Between the trimmed V and J ends, which lost 0 bases and 1 base, there was a span of 8 bases. Germline lookup yields CDR1 SGHKS and CDR2 YYEKEE (reference sequence). The CDR3 here is CASSLVIGSNQPQHF. CDR3 sequence (DNA): TGTGCCAGCAGCTTGGTTATAGGGAGCAATCAGCCCCAGCATTTT.

V usage is TRBV5-1 and J usage is TRBJ2-2; possibly TRBD2 for D (5 bases). The length of the CDR3 is 13 residues. V dropped 1 base and J dropped 8 bases, with 9 bases sitting between them. CDR1 and CDR2 from the germline V gene are SGHRS and YFSETQ. CDR3: CASSLRRDGELFF. The CDR3 region has the DNA TGCGCCAGCAGCTTGCGTCGGGATGGGGAGCTGTTTTTT.

The V and J genes are TRBV10-3 and TRBJ1-1, with no clear D. The germline V gene encodes CDR1 ENHRY and CDR2 SYGVKD. Trimming pared 0 bases from V and 1 base from J, leaving 9 bases between. This CDR3 has 15 residues. CDR3 DNA: TGTGCCATCAGTGAGTCCCCGGACCCGAACACTGAAGCTTTCTTT. Its translation is CAISESPDPNTEAFF.

The chain employs TRBV6-4 and TRBJ1-1; 7 nucleotides line up with TRBD1. Germline values: CDR1 MRHNA, CDR2 SNTAGT. V lost 3 bases to trimming and J lost 7 bases; unmatched junction nucleotides: 5. This CDR3 comprises 13 residues. CDR3 bases: TGTGCCAGCAGTGATTCCGACAGGGTTGAAGCTTTCTTT. Its protein is CASSDSDRVEAFF.

The rearrangement uses TRBV19 and TRBJ1-2, with TRBD1 identical over 7 bases. This CDR3 is 15 amino acids long. CDR1 is LNHDA, CDR2 SQIVND, per germline (reference sequence). Trimming took 4 bases from V and 4 from J; bases not matched to a gene: 9. The CDR3 sequence: CASSTQTGRGYGYTF. DNA of the CDR3: TGTGCCAGTAGTACCCAGACAGGGAGAGGCTATGGCTACACCTTC.

This chain connects TRBV13 to TRBJ1-4; D gene uncertain. The CDR3 totals 16 residues. From germline, CDR1 is PRHDT and CDR2 FYEKMQ (reference sequence). Trimming took 3 bases from V and 5 from J, leaving 16 bases between them. CDR3 protein: CASSFRVGIFNEKLFF. The CDR3 DNA sequence: TGTGCCAGCAGCTTTAGGGTGGGGATCTTCAATGAAAAACTGTTTTTT.

This rearrangement joins TRBV6-6 to TRBJ2-7; the match to TRBD1 covers 9 bases. The germline gives CDR1 MNHNY, CDR2 SVGAGI (reference sequence). This CDR3 region has 14 residues. V dropped 4 bases and J dropped 2; count of bases not matched to a gene: 3. The CDR3 reads CASSSGQGAYEQYF. In nucleotides, the CDR3 is TGTGCCAGCAGTTCGGGACAGGGCGCCTACGAGCAGTACTTC.

V gene TRBV4-1 combines with J gene TRBJ1-5; D remains ambiguous. Between the trimmed V and J ends, which lost 0 bases and 7 bases, there was a span of 16 bases. The CDR3 contains 16 residues. CDR1 is MGHRA, CDR2 YSYEKL, per germline. CDR3 coding DNA: TGCGCCAGCAGCCAAGAGCTTCGGGCTGTCGGGCAGCCCCAGCATTTT. Translating it yields CASSQELRAVGQPQHF.

The CDR3 DNA is TGTGCCAGCTCACCAGGTGTGGAGACGGAGACCCAGTACTTC. Translated: CASSPGVETETQYF. The chain has TRBV18 and TRBJ2-5; D unclear. Germline CDR1 and CDR2: KGHSH and LQKENI. The CDR3 runs to 14 residues. V was shortened by 2 bases and J by 5 bases, with 12 bases between the two germline ends.

The chain employs TRBV19 and TRBJ2-7; D may be TRBD1 (6 bases). V gave up 3 bases and J gave up 2 bases, with 11 bases separating them. Looked up from germline, CDR1 is LNHDA and CDR2 is SQIVND (reference sequence). The CDR3 runs to 14 residues. The CDR3 is CASSISQGTYEQYF. CDR3 coding DNA: TGTGCCAGTAGTATTTCACAGGGCACCTACGAGCAGTACTTC. The entire variable domain, with the rest obtained from reference TRBV19 and TRBJ2-7, is as follows: DGGITQSPKYLFRKEGQNVTLSCEQNLNHDAMYWYRQDPGQGLRLIYYSQIVNDFQKGDIAEGYSVSREKKESFPLTVTSAQKNPTAFYLCASSISQGTYEQYFGPGTRLTVT.

The chain employs TRBV6-5 and TRBJ2-7, with 9 bases aligning to TRBD2. The V gene's germline CDR1 is MNHEY and CDR2 SVGAGI. V was clipped by 2 bases and J by 7 bases; unmatched bases: 9. The CDR3 spans 15 residues. The CDR3 spells CASSYEVAGVREQYF. CDR3 in DNA: TGTGCCAGCAGTTACGAGGTAGCGGGAGTAAGAGAGCAGTACTTC.

The V call is TRBV10-3, the J call TRBJ2-3, with 10 nucleotides matching TRBD2. Trimming removed 6 bases from V and 1 base from J; junction bases left unmatched: 1. CDR3 length: 14 residues. The germline CDR1 and CDR2 sequences are ENHRY and SYGVKD. CDR3 amino acids: CAIRGLAGTDTQYF. The DNA of the CDR3 is TGTGCCATCAGAGGACTAGCGGGCACAGATACGCAGTATTTT.

The chain recombines TRBV14 with TRBJ2-2; D is possibly TRBD1 or TRBD2 (6 bases each). Germline loops: CDR1 SGHDN, CDR2 FVKESK. V was pared by 6 bases and J by 6 bases, with 11 bases between. This CDR3 has 13 residues. This CDR3 is CASSRGRSGELFF. In DNA form, the CDR3 reads TGTGCCAGCAGTAGGGGGAGGTCCGGGGAGCTGTTTTTT.

The count of this clone is one. The gene calls are TRBV5-3 and TRBJ2-2, with no clear D. TRBV5-3 is filed as an ORF, its function uncertain. The V end was cut by 9 bases, the J end by 7 bases, with 13 bases between. The CDR3 contains 12 residues. The CDR3 loop is CATMLPDGELFF. DNA of the CDR3: TGTGCCACTATGCTCCCGGACGGGGAGCTGTTTTTT.

The rearrangement uses TRBV11-2 and TRBJ2-7; D is possibly TRBD2 (6 bases). V gave up 1 base and J gave up 1 base, with 20 bases separating them. This CDR3 has 18 amino acids. Germline CDR1 reads SGHAT; CDR2 reads FQNNGV. The CDR3, as DNA: TGTGCCAGCAGCTTAGCGGCGGGACCCCCGGTCGGGTCCTACGAGCAGTACTTC. Translation gives CASSLAAGPPVGSYEQYF. The whole variable domain, remainder taken from reference TRBV11-2 and TRBJ2-7, is EAGVAQSPRYKIIEKRQSVAFWCNPISGHATLYWYQQILGQGPKLLIQFQNNGVVDDSQLPKDRFSAERLKGVDSTLKIQPAKLEDSAVYLCASSLAAGPPVGSYEQYFGPGTRLTVT.

This sequence joins TRBV2 and TRBJ2-7, with TRBD2 as a possible D gene (5 bases). Germline loops: CDR1 SNHLY, CDR2 FYNNEI. This CDR3 has 19 amino acids. V dropped 2 bases and J dropped 0 bases, with 23 bases sitting between them. In nucleotides, the CDR3 is TGTGCCAGCAGTGAATCCCCTGGCGGCGGCCGACGGGGCTCCTACGAGCAGTACTTC. It is translated as CASSESPGGGRRGSYEQYF.

The genes are TRBV6-5 and TRBJ1-3; no clear D. From germline, CDR1 is MNHEY and CDR2 SVGAGI. This CDR3 region has 13 residues. Trimming cost V 8 bases and J 0 bases, with 8 bases left between them. The CDR3 DNA reads TGTGCCAGCGGTCTTGTCTCTGGAAACACCATATATTTT. Translation: CASGLVSGNTIYF.

The chain links TRBV28 to TRBJ1-1; D remains ambiguous. Trimming removed 8 bases at V and 5 bases at J, with 12 bases between. This CDR3 contains 12 residues. Germline V gene lookup returns CDR1 MDHEN and CDR2 SYDVKM. CDR3: CASGVFGTEAFF. The CDR3 DNA is TGTGCCAGCGGGGTTTTCGGAACTGAAGCTTTCTTT.

This clone was recorded once. The V gene is TRBV25-1, the J gene TRBJ2-7; 8 nucleotides match TRBD1. Losses at the gene ends were 8 bases for V and 2 bases for J; bases not matched to a gene: 14. The CDR3 is 16 residues long. The V gene's germline CDR1 is MGHDK and CDR2 SYGVNS. The CDR3 DNA sequence: TGTGCCAGCGATGGGACAGGCCTCTCCATAGCCTACGAGCAGTACTTC. Amino acid sequence: CASDGTGLSIAYEQYF.

The chain uses TRBV4-1 and TRBJ2-3, with D unresolved. V lost 5 bases to trimming and J lost 1 base, with 13 bases between them. The CDR3 has 15 residues. Germline V gene data show CDR1 as MGHRA and CDR2 as YSYEKL. The DNA of the CDR3 is TGCGCCAGCAGCGTTGAAAGGGCTCGCACAGATACGCAGTATTTT. Its translation: CASSVERARTDTQYF.

The chain combines TRBV27 with TRBJ2-1; 7 bases line up with TRBD2. The germline V gene encodes CDR1 MNHEY and CDR2 SMNVEV (reference sequence). The CDR3 is 15 residues long. After removal of 3 bases from V and 4 bases from J, the junction contained 6 bases not matched to a gene. The CDR3 is CASSFAGALYNEQFF. The CDR3 DNA reads as TGTGCCAGCAGTTTCGCGGGAGCGCTATACAATGAGCAGTTCTTC.

The gene calls are TRBV11-3 and TRBJ2-7; 8 bases align to TRBD2. The CDR3 is 15 residues long. J lost 5 bases, V lost 1 base, and 7 bases had no gene match. Germline assignment: CDR1 SGHNT and CDR2 YENEEA. The CDR3 bases are TGTGCCAGCAGCTTAGCGGGAGCGGGAGACCACGAGCAGTACTTC. This gives the protein CASSLAGAGDHEQYF.

This clone was counted between two and nine times. The rearrangement joins TRBV6-4 to TRBJ2-7; the D gene is possibly TRBD2 (6 bases). The CDR3 runs to 13 residues. Germline values: CDR1 MRHNA, CDR2 SNTAGT. The V end was cut by 4 bases, the J end by 5 bases, with 12 bases between. CDR3 amino acids: CASSVAERNEQYF. The DNA of the CDR3 is TGTGCCAGCAGTGTAGCGGAGCGCAACGAGCAGTACTTC.

The J gene is TRBJ2-3, the V gene TRBV27, with TRBD2 matching over 7 bases. CDR1 and CDR2 from the germline V gene are MNHEY and SMNVEV (reference sequence). The CDR3 runs to 12 residues. V dropped 4 bases and J dropped 6; count of bases not matched to a gene: 1. The CDR3 DNA sequence: TGTGCCAGCAGTTCCGGGGGGGATACGCAGTATTTT. Amino acid sequence: CASSSGGDTQYF.

In this sample, this clone turned up a few times. This rearrangement joins TRBV25-1 to TRBJ1-1, with TRBD1 matching over 9 bases. With 7 bases clipped from V and 1 base from J, the junction kept 1 base outside the gene matches. The CDR3 has 13 residues. Germline V lookup: CDR1 MGHDK, CDR2 SYGVNS. The CDR3 DNA is TGTGCCAGCAAGGGACAGGGGAACACTGAAGCTTTCTTT. Its translation is CASKGQGNTEAFF.

The V gene is TRBV6-6, the J gene TRBJ2-7; 8 nucleotides line up with TRBD1. The germline V gene encodes CDR1 MNHNY and CDR2 SVGAGI (reference sequence). Trimming cost V 5 bases and J 5 bases; bases outside gene matches: 5. The CDR3 is made up of 13 amino acids. Here the CDR3 DNA reads TGTGCCAGCAGTACCCGGACAGGGAACGAGCAGTACTTC. This codes for CASSTRTGNEQYF.

This chain uses TRBV21-1 with TRBJ1-5. TRBV21-1 is given as a pseudogene. The CDR3 loop spans 16 amino acids. The DNA of the CDR3 is TGTGCCAGCAGCTCAGCGGGGGCTGATGGCAATCAGCCCCAGCATTTT. Residues: CASSSAGADGNQPQHF.

Only one count was recorded for this clone. V gene TRBV11-2 combines with J gene TRBJ2-7, with a possible D match to TRBD2 (6 bases). The CDR3 has 13 residues. The V gene's germline CDR1 is SGHAT and CDR2 FQNNGV. V was pared by 1 base and J by 6 bases, with 10 bases between. Here the CDR3 reads CASSLGRVGEQYF. CDR3 nucleotide sequence: TGTGCCAGCAGCTTAGGGAGGGTTGGCGAGCAGTACTTC.

The chain carries TRBV19 and TRBJ2-3; 9 bases agree with TRBD1. V shed 3 bases, J shed 6 bases, and the junction held 7 bases outside the gene matches. Looked up from germline, CDR1 is LNHDA and CDR2 is SQIVND (reference sequence). This CDR3 region has 15 residues. In DNA, the CDR3 is TGTGCCAGTAGTATGACAGGGGGGATCGTGGATACGCAGTATTTT. Amino acids: CASSMTGGIVDTQYF.

V usage is TRBV9 and J usage is TRBJ2-5; D is uncertain. CDR1 is SGDLS, CDR2 YYNGEE, per germline. The CDR3 runs 13 residues. With 3 bases removed from V and 4 bases from J, the gap between germline ends came to 10 bases. The CDR3 spells CASSAVGRETQYF. CDR3 bases: TGTGCCAGCAGCGCAGTAGGGCGAGAGACCCAGTACTTC.

This clone has just a few counts. The chain carries TRBV6-1 and TRBJ1-3; D may be TRBD1 (6 bases). V was cut by 4 bases and J by 0 bases, with 10 bases left in between. The CDR3 is 15 residues long. Germline V CDR1 and CDR2: MNHNS, SASEGT. The CDR3 coding sequence is TGTGCCAGCAGTGTACAGGGCAACTCTGGAAACACCATATATTTT. It codes for CASSVQGNSGNTIYF.

The chain joins TRBV19 to TRBJ2-1; 8 nucleotides line up with TRBD2. CDR3 length: 16 residues. J was trimmed by 12 bases and V by 9 bases; bases with no gene match: 22. CDR1 is LNHDA, CDR2 SQIVND, per germline (reference sequence). CDR3 nucleotide sequence: TGTGCCAGCCTCAACCCGACGGGAGGGCCGGTGAAGGGGCAGTTCTTC. It translates to CASLNPTGGPVKGQFF.